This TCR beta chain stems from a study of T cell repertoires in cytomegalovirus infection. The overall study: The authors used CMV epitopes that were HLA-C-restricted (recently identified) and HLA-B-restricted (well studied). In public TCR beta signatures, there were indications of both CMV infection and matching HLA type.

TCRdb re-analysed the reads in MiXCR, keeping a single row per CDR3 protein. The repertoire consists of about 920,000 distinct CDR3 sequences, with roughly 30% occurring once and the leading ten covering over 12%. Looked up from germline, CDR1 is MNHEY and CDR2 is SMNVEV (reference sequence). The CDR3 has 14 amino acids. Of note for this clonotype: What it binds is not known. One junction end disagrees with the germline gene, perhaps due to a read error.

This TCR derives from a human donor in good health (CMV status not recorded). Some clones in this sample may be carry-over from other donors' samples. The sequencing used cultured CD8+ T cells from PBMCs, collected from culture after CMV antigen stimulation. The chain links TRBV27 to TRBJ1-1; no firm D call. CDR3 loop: CTSRTLEIRTEAFF. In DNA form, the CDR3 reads TGTACCAGCAGGACCTTAGAAATCCGCACTGAAGCTTTCTTT.